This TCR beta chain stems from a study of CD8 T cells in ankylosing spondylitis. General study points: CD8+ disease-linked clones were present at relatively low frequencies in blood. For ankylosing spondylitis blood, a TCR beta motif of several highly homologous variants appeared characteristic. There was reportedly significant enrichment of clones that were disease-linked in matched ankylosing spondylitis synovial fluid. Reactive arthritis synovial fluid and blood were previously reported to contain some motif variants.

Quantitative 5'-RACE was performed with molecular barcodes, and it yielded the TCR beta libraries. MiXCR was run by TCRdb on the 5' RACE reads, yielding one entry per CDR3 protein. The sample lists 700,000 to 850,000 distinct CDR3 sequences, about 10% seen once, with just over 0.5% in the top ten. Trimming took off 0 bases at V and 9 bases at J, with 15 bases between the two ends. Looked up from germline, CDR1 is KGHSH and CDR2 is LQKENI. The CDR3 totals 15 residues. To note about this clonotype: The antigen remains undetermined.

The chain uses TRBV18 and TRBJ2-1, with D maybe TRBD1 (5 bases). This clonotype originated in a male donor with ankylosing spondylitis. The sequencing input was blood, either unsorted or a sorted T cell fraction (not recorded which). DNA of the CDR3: TGTGCCAGCTCACCACCGTCCCAGGGCAAGGGTGAGCAGTTCTTC. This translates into CASSPPSQGKGEQFF.